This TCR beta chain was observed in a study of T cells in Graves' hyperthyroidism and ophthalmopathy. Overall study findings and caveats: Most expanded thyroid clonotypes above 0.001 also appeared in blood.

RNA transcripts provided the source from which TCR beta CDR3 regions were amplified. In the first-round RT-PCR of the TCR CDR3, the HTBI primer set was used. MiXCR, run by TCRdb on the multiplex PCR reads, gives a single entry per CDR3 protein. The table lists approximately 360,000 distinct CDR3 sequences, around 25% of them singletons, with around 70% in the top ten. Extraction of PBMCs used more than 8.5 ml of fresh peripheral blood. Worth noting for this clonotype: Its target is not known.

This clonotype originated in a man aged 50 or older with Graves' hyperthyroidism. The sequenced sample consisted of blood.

CDR3 residues: CASSQGRTGAYYGYTF. Here the CDR3 DNA reads TGCGCCAGCAGCCAAGGAAGGACAGGGGCCTACTATGGCTACACCTTC. This sequence joins TRBV4-1 and TRBJ1-2, with 9 bases identical to TRBD1. Germline V gene data show CDR1 as MGHRA and CDR2 as YSYEKL. The CDR3 has 16 residues. J was trimmed by 3 bases and V by 1 base; bases with no gene match: 6.